Presented here are 30 T cell receptor beta chains from one specimen sequenced in a study of T-cell reconstitution after alpha-beta-depleted transplantation in children. Preparing the TCRbeta library involved the use of unique molecular identifiers. TCRdb reprocessed the PCR reads with MiXCR, giving one entry per CDR3 protein. The sample lists 750,000 to 950,000 distinct CDR3 sequences; 15% to 20% were seen once. Specimen: PBMCs, mostly from graft donor cells, collected 360 days after TCRalphabeta/CD19-depleted stem cell transplant. These receptor sequences come from a male patient younger than 18 who had a stem cell transplant for acute lymphoblastic leukemia, so the T cells may come from the graft donor.

The chain recombines TRBV5-1 with TRBJ2-7; 12 nucleotides agree with TRBD2. This CDR3 is 15 amino acids long. Looked up from germline, CDR1 is SGHRS and CDR2 is YFSETQ. The ends lost 5 bases at V and 3 bases at J; junction bases unmatched: 6. The chain's CDR3 is CASRKTSGSSYEQYF. CDR3 nucleotides: TGCGCCAGCAGGAAGACTAGCGGGAGTAGCTACGAGCAGTACTTC.

In this sample, this clonotype turned up a few times. J is TRBJ1-4 and V is TRBV25-1; 8 bases align to TRBD1. Germline lookup yields CDR1 MGHDK and CDR2 SYGVNS. Trimming at V came to 3 bases and at J to 2 bases, leaving 8 bases not matched to a gene. The CDR3 spans 17 residues. CDR3 loop: CASSDRGRGVTNEKLFF. Here the CDR3 DNA reads TGTGCCAGCAGTGACAGGGGGCGCGGGGTCACTAATGAAAAACTGTTTTTT. The variable domain in full, with the rest retrieved from reference TRBV25-1 and TRBJ1-4, is EADIYQTPRYLVIGTGKKITLECSQTMGHDKMYWYQQDPGMELHLIHYSYGVNSTEKGDLSSESTVSRIRTEHFPLTLESARPSHTSQYLCASSDRGRGVTNEKLFFGSGTQLSVL.

This chain links TRBV4-1 with TRBJ2-1; 8 bases agree with TRBD2. CDR1 MGHRA and CDR2 YSYEKL come from the germline V gene. The CDR3 has 17 amino acids. The V gene end was trimmed by 0 bases and the J gene end by 0 bases; junction bases not matched to a gene: 4. CDR3: CASSQEPGLGSYNEQFF. The CDR3 DNA reads as TGCGCCAGCAGCCAAGAGCCGGGACTAGGCTCCTACAATGAGCAGTTCTTC.

The table lists this clonotype with a few counts. The genes are TRBV3-1 and TRBJ1-2; TRBD1 is a possible D gene (6 bases). Germline assignment: CDR1 LGHDT and CDR2 YNNKEL (reference sequence). CDR3 length: 14 residues. V gave up 1 base and J gave up 11 bases, with 17 bases separating them. The CDR3 nucleotides read TGTGCCAGCAGCCAAGTTTGGGGGGGCGAGAGATACACCTTC. Translated: CASSQVWGGERYTF.

This clonotype was detected a few times. The CDR3 coding sequence is TGTGCCAGCAGCATTCCGAGGGGACAGCCCGCTCCCTACGAGCAGTACTTC. Translated, it gives CASSIPRGQPAPYEQYF. The chain links TRBV7-2 to TRBJ2-7; 7 bases map to TRBD1. The germline V gene has CDR1 SGHTA and CDR2 FQGNSA. V was clipped by 5 bases and J by 2 bases; unmatched bases: 15. This CDR3 comprises 17 residues.

This clonotype was counted ten times or more. This sequence joins TRBV9 and TRBJ2-1; 8 bases fit TRBD1. The CDR3 runs 17 residues. From germline, CDR1 is SGDLS and CDR2 YYNGEE. The trim removed 3 bases at V and 8 bases at J, leaving 16 bases unmatched. The CDR3 DNA follows: TGTGCCAGCAGCGCTCGGGACAGGATCGCCTACATCGATGAGCAGTTCTTC. It is translated as CASSARDRIAYIDEQFF.

This clonotype was picked up a small number of times. V usage is TRBV27 and J usage is TRBJ2-3, with a possible D match to TRBD1 (6 bases). Germline V gives CDR1 MNHEY, CDR2 SMNVEV (reference sequence). V lost 5 bases and J 0 bases, leaving 15 bases between the germline ends. The CDR3 spans 16 residues. The DNA of the CDR3 is TGTGCCAGCAGTGTACTACGGGACAAAAGCACAGATACGCAGTATTTT. Translating it yields CASSVLRDKSTDTQYF.

The chain links TRBV27 to TRBJ2-1; D might be TRBD1 or TRBD2, each matching 5 bases. Germline V gives CDR1 MNHEY, CDR2 SMNVEV (reference sequence). Between the trimmed V and J ends, which lost 3 bases and 1 base, there was a span of 13 bases. The CDR3 runs 16 residues. CDR3 coding DNA: TGTGCCAGCAGTTTTACCGGGACGGTATCCTACAATGAGCAGTTCTTC. This gives the protein CASSFTGTVSYNEQFF.

The V gene is TRBV9, the J gene TRBJ2-5; tentatively, D is TRBD1 (6 bases). Germline V CDR1 and CDR2: SGDLS, YYNGEE. This CDR3 region has 14 residues. The V gene lost 6 bases and the J gene lost 1 base, with 13 bases spanning the gap. CDR3 nucleotide sequence: TGTGCCAGCAACAGGGACACCCCCCAAGAGACCCAGTACTTC. Translating it yields CASNRDTPQETQYF. Looking up the rest from reference TRBV9 and TRBJ2-5 gives the full variable domain: DSGVTQTPKHLITATGQRVTLRCSPRSGDLSVYWYQQSLDQGLQFLIQYYNGEERAKGNILERFSAQQFPDLHSELNLSSLELGDSALYFCASNRDTPQETQYFGPGTRLLVL.

The V call is TRBV9, the J call TRBJ2-1, with TRBD2 matching over 11 bases. CDR1 and CDR2 (germline): SGDLS, YYNGEE. The CDR3 covers 16 residues. Unmatched junction bases numbered 6, after V lost 0 bases and J lost 7 bases. The CDR3 DNA reads as TGTGCCAGCAGCGTAGTCACTAGCGGGAGTATAAATGAGCAGTTCTTC. Its translation: CASSVVTSGSINEQFF. The entire variable domain, with the rest obtained from reference TRBV9 and TRBJ2-1, is as follows: DSGVTQTPKHLITATGQRVTLRCSPRSGDLSVYWYQQSLDQGLQFLIQYYNGEERAKGNILERFSAQQFPDLHSELNLSSLELGDSALYFCASSVVTSGSINEQFFGPGTRLTVL.

This clonotype was counted between two and nine times. The chain has TRBV6-1 and TRBJ2-1; 12 bases fit TRBD2. The germline gives CDR1 MNHNS, CDR2 SASEGT. J was trimmed by 4 bases and V by 5 bases; bases with no gene match: 6. This CDR3 is 16 amino acids long. CDR3 in DNA: TGTGCCAGCAGTCTGAACGGACTAGCGGGATACAATGAGCAGTTCTTC. Translation: CASSLNGLAGYNEQFF.

Ten or more counts support this clonotype. This chain joins TRBV7-2 and TRBJ2-2, with D possibly being TRBD1 (6 bases). The ends were cut back, 2 bases at V and 6 bases at J, with 13 bases in the middle. The CDR3 has 15 residues. Germline values: CDR1 SGHTA, CDR2 FQGNSA. The CDR3 nucleotides read TGTGCCAGCAGCTTAAGACAGGTCTTCCCCGGGGAGCTGTTTTTT. Protein sequence: CASSLRQVFPGELFF.

The gene calls are TRBV5-6 and TRBJ2-7; TRBD2 aligns across 8 bases. The V gene end was trimmed by 5 bases and the J gene end by 3 bases; junction bases not matched to a gene: 13. CDR3 length equals 16 residues. Germline V gene sequence: CDR1 SGHDT, CDR2 YYEEEE. Here the CDR3 reads CASSSMGGRTHYEQYF. The CDR3 bases are TGTGCCAGCAGTTCGATGGGCGGGAGGACCCACTACGAGCAGTACTTC.

This clonotype came up a few times. CDR3 residues: CASSPERPGANVLTF. CDR3 sequence (DNA): TGTGCCAGCAGCCCGGAAAGACCTGGGGCCAACGTCCTGACTTTC. This sequence joins TRBV11-2 and TRBJ2-6; D call uncertain. Germline CDR1 SGHAT, CDR2 FQNNGV. The CDR3 sequence is 15 residues long. V lost 5 bases to trimming and J lost 2 bases, with 10 bases between them.

This clonotype was seen only a few times. The chain is built from TRBV7-9 and TRBJ2-3, with 10 nucleotides matching TRBD1. This CDR3 contains 14 residues. Germline V gene data show CDR1 as SEHNR and CDR2 as FQNEAQ (reference sequence). Losses at the gene ends were 6 bases for V and 4 bases for J; bases not matched to a gene: 4. CDR3 nucleotides: TGTGCCAGCAGAGTGGGACAGGGGCCAGATACGCAGTATTTT. As protein: CASRVGQGPDTQYF.

The V gene is TRBV11-2, the J gene TRBJ2-1, with unresolved D. CDR1 SGHAT and CDR2 FQNNGV come from the germline V gene. V lost 0 bases and J 7 bases, leaving 10 bases between the germline ends. This CDR3 comprises 14 residues. The CDR3 protein is CASSLDTGWNEQFF. The CDR3 nucleotides are TGTGCCAGCAGCTTAGATACCGGGTGGAATGAGCAGTTCTTC.

Only a few counts were recorded for this clonotype. V and J are TRBV7-3 and TRBJ2-7; 10 nucleotides line up with TRBD2. The CDR3 is made up of 16 amino acids. CDR1 is SGHTA and CDR2 is FQGTGA in the germline V gene. J was trimmed by 7 bases and V by 2 bases; bases with no gene match: 11. The CDR3 is CASSLVTAGGPREQYF. The CDR3 region has the DNA TGTGCCAGCAGCTTAGTTACAGCGGGAGGGCCGAGGGAGCAGTACTTC. Full variable domain (remainder filled in from reference TRBV7-3 and TRBJ2-7): GAGVSQTPSNKVTEKGKYVELRCDPISGHTALYWYRQSLGQGPEFLIYFQGTGAADDSGLPNDRFFAVRPEGSVSTLKIQRTERGDSAVYLCASSLVTAGGPREQYFGPGTRLTVT.

This clonotype was found a few times. The CDR3 DNA reads as TGTGCCAGCAGTTTAAGTCTGCTAGCCAAAAACATTCAGTACTTC. As protein: CASSLSLLAKNIQYF. The V call is TRBV27, the J call TRBJ2-4; D remains unclear. This CDR3 comprises 15 residues. V dropped 2 bases and J dropped 0 bases, with 8 bases sitting between them. Looked up from germline, CDR1 is MNHEY and CDR2 is SMNVEV (reference sequence).

This clonotype came up many times. This sequence joins TRBV29-1 and TRBJ2-1; D perhaps matches TRBD2 (5 bases). The CDR3 totals 12 residues. CDR1 and CDR2 (germline): SQVTM, ANQGSEA. V shed 6 bases and J shed 6 bases, with 12 bases lying between them. The CDR3: CSVCDYSNEQFF. The CDR3 nucleotides are TGCAGCGTATGTGACTACAGCAATGAGCAGTTCTTC.

The rearrangement links TRBV25-1 to TRBJ2-2, with no clear D. This CDR3 contains 11 residues. CDR1 MGHDK and CDR2 SYGVNS come from the germline V gene. Trimming pared 8 bases from V and 2 bases from J, leaving 3 bases between. The CDR3 here is CASFNTGELFF. DNA of the CDR3: TGTGCCAGCTTTAACACCGGGGAGCTGTTTTTT.

This clonotype showed up just a few times. The genes are TRBV7-9 and TRBJ2-1; TRBD2 matches 9 bases. CDR3 size: 14 residues. V shed 0 bases and J 8 bases; nucleotides not matched to a gene: 2. Germline CDR1 SEHNR, CDR2 FQNEAQ (reference sequence). This CDR3 is CASSLASGSYEQFF. DNA of the CDR3: TGTGCCAGCAGCTTAGCTAGCGGGAGCTATGAGCAGTTCTTC.

This chain connects TRBV5-1 to TRBJ1-6; a weak D match, TRBD1 (5 bases). The V end lost 4 bases, the J end lost 4 bases, and 12 bases lay between the germline ends. The CDR3 runs to 15 residues. The germline gives CDR1 SGHRS, CDR2 YFSETQ. DNA of the CDR3: TGCGCCAGCAGCACCGGGACCCCATATAATTCACCCCTCCACTTT. Protein: CASSTGTPYNSPLHF.

This clonotype was seen at least ten times. V gene TRBV7-3 combines with J gene TRBJ2-1; unclear D gene. The CDR3 spans 10 residues. The V gene lost 8 bases and the J gene lost 5 bases, with 4 bases spanning the gap. Germline lookup yields CDR1 SGHTA and CDR2 FQGTGA. The CDR3 loop reads CASGNNEQFF. Here the CDR3 DNA reads TGTGCCAGCGGAAACAATGAGCAGTTCTTC.

This clonotype has just one count. The chain recombines TRBV10-2 with TRBJ2-4; D remains ambiguous. CDR1 and CDR2 from the germline V gene are WSHSY and SAAADI. CDR3 size: 13 residues. V shed 0 bases and J shed 8 bases, with 8 bases lying between them. Here the CDR3 reads CASSESAWDIQYF. CDR3 bases: TGCGCCAGCAGTGAGTCGGCGTGGGACATTCAGTACTTC.

This clonotype has just a few counts. V is TRBV7-2 and J is TRBJ2-1, with 11 bases fitting TRBD2. The CDR3 has 17 residues. J lost 6 bases, V lost 2 bases, and 9 bases had no gene match. Germline V gives CDR1 SGHTA, CDR2 FQGNSA. CDR3 nucleotide sequence: TGTGCCAGCAGCTTACTCCGATCTAGCGGGAGGTCCAATGAGCAGTTCTTC. Its translation: CASSLLRSSGRSNEQFF.

This clonotype has a handful of counts. The V gene is TRBV5-5, the J gene TRBJ2-3, with 7 positions matching TRBD1. Germline loops: CDR1 SGHKS, CDR2 YYEKEE (reference sequence). CDR3 length: 16 residues. V was pared by 4 bases and J by 2 bases, with 10 bases of the junction left unmatched. The CDR3 sequence is CASSLGTGVNTDTQYF. The CDR3 region has the DNA TGTGCCAGCAGCCTAGGCACAGGGGTCAACACAGATACGCAGTATTTT.

This clonotype was seen more than once but under ten times. This sequence joins TRBV27 and TRBJ2-3; D not resolved. Trimming pared 8 bases from V and 9 bases from J, leaving 12 bases between. The CDR3 is 11 residues long. Germline V CDR1 and CDR2: MNHEY, SMNVEV (reference sequence). This CDR3 is CASRGTITQYF. Here the CDR3 DNA reads TGTGCCAGCCGTGGTACCATAACGCAGTATTTT.

The genes are TRBV7-2 and TRBJ2-1, with 7 bases aligning to TRBD2. Germline V lookup: CDR1 SGHTA, CDR2 FQGNSA. V shed 2 bases and J 0 bases; nucleotides not matched to a gene: 19. This CDR3 is built from 21 residues. CDR3 residues: CASSLWGRAGLALSSYNEQFF. The CDR3, as DNA: TGTGCCAGCAGCTTATGGGGGAGGGCTGGCCTAGCCCTAAGCTCCTACAATGAGCAGTTCTTC.

V and J are TRBV12-3 or TRBV12-4 and TRBJ1-3; D remains unclear. The V end was cut by 6 bases, the J end by 0 bases, with 9 bases between. The CDR3 totals 14 residues. CDR3 region: CASRSGFSGNTIYF. CDR3 nucleotides: TGTGCCAGCAGATCAGGTTTCTCTGGAAACACCATATATTTT.

The chain uses TRBV4-1 and TRBJ2-5; D might be TRBD2 (6 bases). Germline V gene lookup returns CDR1 MGHRA and CDR2 YSYEKL. Deletions cut 4 bases from V and 5 bases from J, with 23 bases between. The CDR3 runs to 17 residues. CDR3 coding DNA: TGCGCCAGCAGCCCTTCGGAGGGGACTCCACCATTTGAGACCCAGTACTTC. Protein sequence: CASSPSEGTPPFETQYF.